This TCR beta chain was profiled in a study of blood T cells in healthy people across ages. Isolated per sample were at least 6 million PBMCs. A second PCR, run for about 6 to 11 cycles, used a sample-barcoded 5' primer plus a J-beta primer mix. Each CDR3 protein gets one entry after TCRdb re-called the 5' RACE reads with MiXCR. The sample lists 750,000 to 950,000 distinct CDR3 sequences, 20% to 30% occurring once. V was clipped by 4 bases and J by 6 bases, with 16 bases between them. This CDR3 is built from 14 residues. In germline, CDR1 is LGHNT, CDR2 FRNRAP. The sample was also reused in another study, on T cells of mothers and their children.

The chain has TRBV12-5 and TRBJ2-7, with D possibly TRBD1 on 7 matching bases. The receptor's source is a boy aged 10-17 years in good health. The sequenced material came from blood. The CDR3, as DNA: TGTGCTAGTGGTTACCCCAGACAGGGAGGCGAGCAGTACTTC. This gives the protein CASGYPRQGGEQYF. The variable domain in full, completed from reference TRBV12-5 and TRBJ2-7, reads DARVTQTPRHKVTEMGQEVTMRCQPILGHNTVFWYRQTMMQGLELLAYFRNRAPLDDSGMPKDRFSAEMPDATLATLKIQPSEPRDSAVYFCASGYPRQGGEQYFGPGTRLTVT.